The 30 T cell receptor beta chains in this list originate from one sample, sequenced in a study of cytomegalovirus exposure and HLA in healthy donors. Clones were sequenced by immunoSEQ multiplex PCR, and TCRdb holds only the in-frame ones, with some missing. The sample carries about 200,000 clones, 84% recorded once. Sequenced input: PBMCs. The receptors derive from a woman aged 25 to 39 in good health and CMV-seropositive.

The chain uses TRBV6-5 and TRBJ2-7; 10 bases agree with TRBD1. V shed 2 bases, J shed 2 bases, and the junction held 6 bases outside the gene matches. Germline loops: CDR1 MNHEY, CDR2 SVGAGI. CDR3 size: 16 residues. CDR3 residues: CASSYLRDRGTYEQYF. The CDR3 DNA reads as TGTGCCAGCAGTTACCTAAGGGACAGGGGCACCTACGAGCAGTACTTC.

This chain links TRBV4-1 with TRBJ2-2; 14 positions agree with TRBD2. V was pared by 8 bases and J by 1 base, with 0 bases of the junction left unmatched. The CDR3 totals 15 residues. From germline, CDR1 is MGHRA and CDR2 YSYEKL. The CDR3 reads CASGLAGGNTGELFF. The CDR3 bases are TGCGCCAGCGGACTAGCGGGAGGGAACACCGGGGAGCTGTTTTTT.

V usage is TRBV11-2 and J usage is TRBJ1-4; 9 bases align to TRBD1. The V gene end was trimmed by 5 bases and the J gene end by 8 bases; junction bases not matched to a gene: 6. The germline V gene has CDR1 SGHAT and CDR2 FQNNGV. The CDR3 is 14 residues long. The CDR3: CASSTWTGDEKLFF. In nucleotides, the CDR3 is TGTGCCAGCAGCACCTGGACAGGGGACGAAAAACTGTTTTTT.

This chain joins TRBV7-2 and TRBJ2-1; D unclear. The germline CDR1 and CDR2 sequences are SGHTA and FQGNSA. V dropped 5 bases and J dropped 8 bases, with 13 bases sitting between them. This CDR3 is built from 13 residues. CDR3 amino acids: CASSIPHNDEQFF. The CDR3 coding sequence is TGTGCCAGCAGCATACCACATAATGATGAGCAGTTCTTC.

This sequence joins TRBV5-4 and TRBJ2-2, with 12 bases identical to TRBD2. Looked up from germline, CDR1 is SGHNT and CDR2 is YYREEE (reference sequence). The length of the CDR3 is 16 residues. Trimming at V came to 4 bases and at J to 4 bases, leaving 5 bases not matched to a gene. The CDR3 DNA reads TGTGCCAGCAGCCCTAGCGGGAGGGCCGGCACCGGGGAGCTGTTTTTT. Translated: CASSPSGRAGTGELFF. The variable domain in full, with the rest retrieved from reference TRBV5-4 and TRBJ2-2, is ETGVTQSPTHLIKTRGQQVTLRCSSQSGHNTVSWYQQALGQGPQFIFQYYREEENGRGNFPPRFSGLQFPNYSSELNVNALELDDSALYLCASSPSGRAGTGELFFGEGSRLTVL.

The J gene is TRBJ1-2, the V gene TRBV6-5; TRBD1 matches at 7 bases. V was pared by 6 bases and J by 12 bases, with 10 bases of the junction left unmatched. This CDR3 is 12 amino acids long. Germline V gene lookup returns CDR1 MNHEY and CDR2 SVGAGI. CDR3 residues: CASRDDRDKDTF. The DNA for the CDR3 is TGTGCCAGCAGAGACGACAGGGACAAGGACACCTTC.

This clone was detected many times. V usage is TRBV28 and J usage is TRBJ2-7; 7 positions agree with TRBD1. CDR1 and CDR2 from the germline V gene are MDHEN and SYDVKM. V was pared by 7 bases and J by 6 bases, with 6 bases of the junction left unmatched. The CDR3 spans 12 residues. The CDR3: CASTDRVREQYF. The CDR3 DNA is TGTGCCAGCACCGACAGGGTTCGCGAGCAGTACTTC.

The rearrangement joins TRBV28 to TRBJ2-7; D is unresolved. Per the germline V gene, CDR1 is MDHEN and CDR2 is SYDVKM. The V and J ends lost 5 bases and 7 bases respectively, with 15 bases between them. The CDR3 spans 13 residues. Here the CDR3 DNA reads TGTGCCAGCAGTAAACAAGGTCCGAGGGAGCAGTACTTC. Amino acids: CASSKQGPREQYF.

The chain employs TRBV10-3 and TRBJ2-5, with D possibly being TRBD2 (6 bases). V was pared by 6 bases and J by 3 bases, with 11 bases between. The CDR3 runs 13 residues. The germline V gene has CDR1 ENHRY and CDR2 SYGVKD. CDR3 sequence: CAIRYSGEETQYF. The CDR3 nucleotides are TGTGCCATCAGGTACTCGGGGGAAGAGACCCAGTACTTC.

This chain uses TRBV5-1 with TRBJ2-7; 9 positions match TRBD1. The CDR3 runs to 14 residues. In germline, CDR1 is SGHRS, CDR2 YFSETQ. V gave up 4 bases and J gave up 4 bases; unmatched junction bases: 6. The CDR3 coding sequence is TGCGCCAGCAGCCCGGCGACAGGGGGGTACGAGCAGTACTTC. Its translation is CASSPATGGYEQYF.

This chain joins TRBV7-9 and TRBJ1-4; D remains unclear. The CDR3 sequence is 13 residues long. Germline values: CDR1 SEHNR, CDR2 FQNEAQ (reference sequence). Trimming took off 1 base at V and 8 bases at J, with 8 bases between the two ends. CDR3 protein: CASSLVRSEKLFF. The CDR3 DNA is TGTGCCAGCAGCTTAGTCAGGTCCGAAAAACTGTTTTTT.

V and J are TRBV6-1 and TRBJ1-5, with unresolved D. Trimming shortened V by 5 bases and J by 2 bases, and 10 bases separated the two germline ends. CDR3 length equals 14 residues. Germline V gene lookup returns CDR1 MNHNS and CDR2 SASEGT. The CDR3 sequence is CASSPRGRNQPQHF. The CDR3 DNA sequence: TGTGCCAGCAGTCCCCGGGGTCGCAATCAGCCCCAGCATTTT.

This chain connects TRBV27 to TRBJ2-1; a possible D gene is TRBD1 (5 bases). V gave up 2 bases and J gave up 4 bases, with 18 bases separating them. Germline V gene lookup returns CDR1 MNHEY and CDR2 SMNVEV (reference sequence). The CDR3 runs 17 residues. The CDR3 coding sequence is TGTGCCAGCAGTTTAAACAGGCACCTGTTCGAGTACAATGAGCAGTTCTTC. This gives the protein CASSLNRHLFEYNEQFF.

The J gene is TRBJ2-5, the V gene TRBV10-3; D is undetermined. Trimming cost V 0 bases and J 5 bases, with 7 bases left between them. This CDR3 comprises 13 residues. Germline V gene sequence: CDR1 ENHRY, CDR2 SYGVKD. CDR3 nucleotide sequence: TGTGCCATCAGTGAGTCGATGCAGGAGACCCAGTACTTC. It specifies CAISESMQETQYF.

This sequence joins TRBV7-3 and TRBJ1-3; the match to TRBD1 covers 7 bases. The germline V gene has CDR1 SGHTA and CDR2 FQGTGA. J lost 4 bases, V lost 5 bases, and 2 bases had no gene match. The CDR3 runs to 13 residues. The CDR3 protein is CASSRDRGNTIYF. In nucleotides, the CDR3 is TGTGCCAGCAGCCGGGACAGAGGAAACACCATATATTTT.

The chain combines TRBV30 with TRBJ2-3; 9 bases line up with TRBD2. J lost 2 bases, V lost 8 bases, and 5 bases had no gene match. From germline, CDR1 is GTSNPN and CDR2 SVGIG (reference sequence). This CDR3 region has 13 residues. CDR3 nucleotides: TGTGCCAGATCTAGCGGGAACACAGATACGCAGTATTTT. Protein product: CARSSGNTDTQYF.

This chain uses TRBV27 with TRBJ2-7, with TRBD1 identical over 7 bases. V dropped 3 bases and J dropped 7; count of bases not matched to a gene: 12. The CDR3 consists of 15 residues. Per the germline V gene, CDR1 is MNHEY and CDR2 is SMNVEV (reference sequence). CDR3 coding DNA: TGTGCCAGCAGTTTTTACGGGACAGCGATTTGGGAGCAGTACTTC. Translation: CASSFYGTAIWEQYF.

The rearrangement uses TRBV27 and TRBJ1-2; 7 nucleotides match TRBD1. The V segment lost 3 bases and the J segment 3 bases; nucleotides outside the gene matches: 7. The germline CDR1 and CDR2 sequences are MNHEY and SMNVEV (reference sequence). The CDR3 loop spans 15 amino acids. CDR3 sequence: CASSFRGTDYYGYTF. The CDR3 region has the DNA TGTGCCAGCAGTTTTAGGGGGACAGACTACTATGGCTACACCTTC.

DNA of the CDR3: TGCAGCGCGGGGAAACTGGGACAGGGTAACACTGAAGCTTTCTTT. This gives the protein CSAGKLGQGNTEAFF. J is TRBJ1-1 and V is TRBV29-1; 9 positions agree with TRBD1. Germline lookup yields CDR1 SQVTM and CDR2 ANQGSEA. The length of the CDR3 is 15 residues. With 7 bases clipped from V and 2 bases from J, the junction kept 11 bases outside the gene matches.

The chain has TRBV6-6 and TRBJ2-7; 11 nucleotides line up with TRBD2. The CDR3 contains 14 residues. Trimming removed 0 bases from V and 10 bases from J; junction bases left unmatched: 5. The germline V gene encodes CDR1 MNHNY and CDR2 SVGAGI (reference sequence). The CDR3 reads CASSYSTTSGSQYF. CDR3 coding DNA: TGTGCCAGCAGTTACTCGACAACTAGCGGGAGTCAGTACTTC.

The genes are TRBV5-4 and TRBJ1-1, with TRBD1 as a possible D gene (6 bases). The ends were cut back, 3 bases at V and 7 bases at J, with 13 bases in the middle. The CDR3 totals 13 residues. Germline V gives CDR1 SGHNT, CDR2 YYREEE (reference sequence). The CDR3 bases are TGTGCCAGCAGCTACAGGGTTTCCGATGAAGCTTTCTTT. This encodes CASSYRVSDEAFF.

This clone was picked up one time. The chain combines TRBV19 with TRBJ2-5; D perhaps matches TRBD1 (6 bases). The V and J ends lost 5 bases and 5 bases respectively, with 15 bases between them. The CDR3 runs to 14 residues. Looked up from germline, CDR1 is LNHDA and CDR2 is SQIVND (reference sequence). CDR3 in amino acids: CASSWPGEWETQYF. CDR3 nucleotides: TGTGCCAGTAGTTGGCCAGGGGAATGGGAGACCCAGTACTTC.

The chain links TRBV27 to TRBJ2-3, with 10 bases lining up with TRBD1. The CDR3 is 16 residues long. Germline CDR1 and CDR2: MNHEY and SMNVEV (reference sequence). The V segment lost 6 bases and the J segment 3 bases; nucleotides outside the gene matches: 9. The CDR3 reads CASRSMDRGGTDTQYF. CDR3 nucleotides: TGTGCCAGCAGGTCGATGGACAGGGGGGGGACAGATACGCAGTATTTT.

The chain carries TRBV15 and TRBJ1-1; D not certain. V lost 4 bases, J lost 1 base, and 10 bases lay in between. The germline CDR1 and CDR2 sequences are LNHNV and YYDKDF (reference sequence). The length of the CDR3 is 14 residues. The CDR3 spells CATSIFNKNTEAFF. In nucleotides, the CDR3 is TGTGCCACCAGCATCTTTAATAAGAACACTGAAGCTTTCTTT.

The chain recombines TRBV18 with TRBJ1-5; possible D gene TRBD1, 6 bases. CDR1 and CDR2 (germline): KGHSH, LQKENI. The germline V and J ends were trimmed by 5 bases and 2 bases, with 16 bases remaining between them. The CDR3 extends over 16 amino acids. CDR3 nucleotide sequence: TGTGCCAGCTCAGCGACGGGGGGCCGAGGCAATCAGCCCCAGCATTTT. Protein product: CASSATGGRGNQPQHF.

The chain uses TRBV6-5 and TRBJ1-2, with 8 bases identical to TRBD1. CDR3 length: 15 residues. V lost 8 bases to trimming and J lost 5 bases; unmatched junction nucleotides: 13. Germline CDR1 reads MNHEY; CDR2 reads SVGAGI. CDR3 DNA sequence: TGTGCCAGCCACTCCGCGGGACAGGAGTGGTATGGCTACACCTTC. Translation: CASHSAGQEWYGYTF.

This clone was observed a handful of times. This sequence joins TRBV5-6 and TRBJ2-1, with 12 bases lining up with TRBD2. The CDR3 has 15 amino acids. V lost 4 bases, J lost 8 bases, and 7 bases stayed unmatched. Germline V gene lookup returns CDR1 SGHDT and CDR2 YYEEEE. The CDR3 region is CASSKTSGRVDEQFF. CDR3 in DNA: TGTGCCAGCAGCAAGACTAGCGGGAGAGTGGATGAGCAGTTCTTC.

V is TRBV9 and J is TRBJ2-1; TRBD2 aligns across 7 bases. There are 16 residues in the CDR3. The germline V gene has CDR1 SGDLS and CDR2 YYNGEE. After removal of 0 bases from V and 7 bases from J, the junction contained 10 bases not matched to a gene. The CDR3 DNA is TGTGCCAGCAGCGTAGTCGGCGGGAGTAGGGCGAATGAGCAGTTCTTC. Translated: CASSVVGGSRANEQFF.

The chain employs TRBV19 and TRBJ2-7, with D possibly matching TRBD2 (6 bases). Germline CDR1 reads LNHDA; CDR2 reads SQIVND (reference sequence). CDR3 length: 14 residues. The V end was cut by 4 bases, the J end by 1 base, with 11 bases between. CDR3 amino acids: CASSNAAGSYEQYF. The CDR3 DNA is TGTGCCAGTAGTAATGCGGCGGGGTCCTACGAGCAGTACTTC.

The chain uses TRBV6-1 and TRBJ1-5; D might be TRBD1 (5 bases). V dropped 4 bases and J dropped 3 bases, with 10 bases sitting between them. In germline, CDR1 is MNHNS, CDR2 SASEGT. This CDR3 spans 14 amino acids. CDR3 in DNA: TGTGCCAGCAGTGTGGCAGGGAACAATCAGCCCCAGCATTTT. This gives the protein CASSVAGNNQPQHF.